One and the same sample provided the 20 T cell receptor beta chains below, sequenced in a study of long-term antiretroviral therapy in people with HIV. At the survey level, the v3.0 immunoSEQ assay was run. TCRdb's copy holds only in-frame clones and misses some; the assay was immunoSEQ multiplex PCR. The sample carries some 20,000 clones, 78% recorded once. The sequencing used unsorted PBMCs, collected at the start of antiretroviral therapy, before treatment. All receptors come from a woman aged 40-49 years with HIV.

The chain couples TRBV2 to TRBJ2-3; D remains unclear. The CDR3 length is 13 residues. The germline V and J ends were trimmed by 7 bases and 1 base, with 9 bases remaining between them. CDR1 is SNHLY, CDR2 FYNNEI, per germline. The CDR3: CASTIAGTDTQYF. The CDR3 DNA sequence: TGTGCCAGCACCATCGCGGGCACAGATACGCAGTATTTT. Full variable domain (missing parts from reference TRBV2 and TRBJ2-3): EPEVTQTPSHQVTQMGQEVILRCVPISNHLYFYWYRQILGQKVEFLVSFYNNEISEKSEIFDDQFSVERPDGSNFTLKIRSTKLEDSAMYFCASTIAGTDTQYFGPGTRLTVL.

This chain joins TRBV5-1 and TRBJ1-5; no definite D call. The CDR3 runs to 13 residues. Per the germline V gene, CDR1 is SGHRS and CDR2 is YFSETQ. Trimming took off 5 bases at V and 6 bases at J, with 12 bases between the two ends. In DNA, the CDR3 is TGCGCCAGCAGTGGCGGGCCAGGTCAGCCCCAGCATTTT. It specifies CASSGGPGQPQHF.

The V and J genes are TRBV7-7 and TRBJ2-1; tentative D call: TRBD2 (5 bases). The V gene lost 0 bases and the J gene lost 9 bases, with 6 bases spanning the gap. CDR3 length: 12 amino acids. CDR1 SSHAT and CDR2 FNYEAQ come from the germline V gene (reference sequence). CDR3 sequence: CASSLAAGEQFF. In nucleotides, the CDR3 is TGTGCCAGCAGCTTAGCTGCGGGTGAGCAGTTCTTC.

The chain is built from TRBV28 and TRBJ1-1; D unresolved. The CDR3 loop spans 12 amino acids. Per germline, CDR1 MDHEN and CDR2 SYDVKM. Trimming removed 1 base from V and 3 bases from J, with 3 bases in between. The CDR3 sequence: CASSLSYTEAFF. The CDR3 coding sequence is TGTGCCAGCAGTTTATCATACACTGAAGCTTTCTTT.

In its sample, this clone was seen a few times. V usage is TRBV5-1 and J usage is TRBJ2-7; TRBD1 aligns across 9 bases. The CDR3 has 16 residues. The junction had 15 bases not matched to a gene; V was cut back by 4 bases and J by 7 bases. Germline V gene sequence: CDR1 SGHRS, CDR2 YFSETQ. CDR3 DNA: TGCGCCAGCAGCGTAGCCGGGACAGGGCGAATTGGGGAGCAGTACTTC. This translates into CASSVAGTGRIGEQYF. Using reference TRBV5-1 and TRBJ2-7 for the parts outside the CDR3, the full variable domain is KAGVTQTPRYLIKTRGQQVTLSCSPISGHRSVSWYQQTPGQGLQFLFEYFSETQRNKGNFPGRFSGRQFSNSRSEMNVSTLELGDSALYLCASSVAGTGRIGEQYFGPGTRLTVT.

The chain is built from TRBV5-8 and TRBJ2-1; D is tentatively TRBD1 or TRBD2 (5 bases each). The CDR3 has 14 amino acids. The germline V gene has CDR1 SGHTS and CDR2 YDEGEE. V dropped 5 bases and J dropped 4 bases, with 13 bases sitting between them. The CDR3 sequence is CASSSRDHYNEQFF. The CDR3 DNA follows: TGTGCCAGCAGTTCCCGGGACCATTACAATGAGCAGTTCTTC.

The chain uses TRBV7-2 and TRBJ2-7, with a weak D call TRBD2 (5 bases). Trimming left V 2 bases short and J 4 bases short, with 6 bases between. Looked up from germline, CDR1 is SGHTA and CDR2 is FQGNSA. The CDR3 contains 12 residues. The chain's CDR3 is CASSLSGYEQYF. In DNA, the CDR3 is TGTGCCAGCAGCTTAAGCGGATACGAGCAGTACTTC.

The chain links TRBV5-1 to TRBJ1-1; D perhaps matches TRBD1 (5 bases). Per the germline V gene, CDR1 is SGHRS and CDR2 is YFSETQ. There are 14 residues in the CDR3. The ends were cut back, 0 bases at V and 7 bases at J, with 13 bases in the middle. CDR3 residues: CASSLEAGFGEAFF. The CDR3 bases are TGCGCCAGCAGCTTGGAGGCAGGGTTCGGTGAAGCTTTCTTT.

Comment on this clone: Other DNA sequences in this specimen translate into the identical CDR3. The chain has TRBV29-1 and TRBJ1-1, with D maybe TRBD1 (6 bases). Germline V gene lookup returns CDR1 SQVTM and CDR2 ANQGSEA. CDR3 length: 14 amino acids. Between the trimmed V and J ends, which lost 4 bases and 5 bases, there was a span of 17 bases. The CDR3 coding sequence is TGCAGCGTTGGGCGGGTGGGGGCAGGGACTGAAGCTTTCTTT. This gives the protein CSVGRVGAGTEAFF.

The rearrangement joins TRBV4-3 to TRBJ1-2, with D perhaps matching TRBD1 (6 bases). The CDR3 has 16 amino acids. Germline CDR1 and CDR2: LGHNA and YSLEER. Trimming cost V 0 bases and J 8 bases, with 19 bases left between them. CDR3 in amino acids: CASSQEGALLRQGYTF. The CDR3 DNA follows: TGCGCCAGCAGCCAAGAGGGGGCCTTACTCCGGCAGGGCTACACCTTC.

The chain carries TRBV7-8 and TRBJ1-1, with D perhaps TRBD1 (6 bases). Trimming stripped 3 bases from V and 0 bases from J, with 8 bases between. Germline V gene data show CDR1 as SGHVS and CDR2 as FQNEAQ. CDR3 size: 14 residues. The CDR3 region is CASSFGQMNTEAFF. CDR3 sequence (DNA): TGTGCCAGCAGCTTCGGACAGATGAACACTGAAGCTTTCTTT.

This clone showed up just a few times. The sample holds other DNA sequences that translate to the same CDR3. The V call is TRBV6-5, the J call TRBJ1-6, with 7 bases matching TRBD1. With 0 bases clipped from V and 8 bases from J, the junction kept 4 bases outside the gene matches. CDR1 and CDR2 (germline): MNHEY, SVGAGI. CDR3 size: 15 residues. CDR3 loop: CASSYSRQGDSPLHF. CDR3 nucleotide sequence: TGTGCCAGCAGTTACTCGCGACAGGGTGATTCACCCCTCCACTTT.

The V call is TRBV4-3, the J call TRBJ2-5; D not certain. Trimming stripped 0 bases from V and 3 bases from J, with 11 bases between. The CDR3 length is 15 residues. Germline CDR1 reads LGHNA; CDR2 reads YSLEER. The CDR3 nucleotides are TGCGCCAGCAGCCAAGAGGAGATGGATAAAGAGACCCAGTACTTC. The encoded protein is CASSQEEMDKETQYF.

J is TRBJ1-1 and V is TRBV6-1; D unclear. Trimming took off 9 bases at V and 1 base at J, with 9 bases between the two ends. Germline V lookup: CDR1 MNHNS, CDR2 SASEGT. The CDR3 contains 12 residues. The chain's CDR3 is CASMYRNTEAFF. In DNA, the CDR3 is TGTGCCAGTATGTATAGGAACACTGAAGCTTTCTTT.

The V and J genes are TRBV19 and TRBJ1-1; D is undetermined. V lost 7 bases and J 5 bases, leaving 11 bases between the germline ends. CDR1 is LNHDA, CDR2 SQIVND, per germline (reference sequence). The CDR3 has 12 residues. The CDR3 loop reads CASKAGETEAFF. The CDR3 region has the DNA TGTGCCAGTAAGGCCGGGGAGACTGAAGCTTTCTTT.

The V and J genes are TRBV28 and TRBJ2-6; D is undetermined. Trimming removed 4 bases from V and 1 base from J, with 5 bases in between. This CDR3 contains 14 residues. Germline V lookup: CDR1 MDHEN, CDR2 SYDVKM. CDR3 nucleotides: TGTGCCAGCAGTTCCGGATCTGGGGCCAACGTCCTGACTTTC. This codes for CASSSGSGANVLTF.

CDR3 region: CASSLGTGGQETQYF. DNA for the CDR3: TGCGCCAGCAGCTTAGGGACAGGGGGCCAAGAGACCCAGTACTTC. The chain uses TRBV5-1 and TRBJ2-5; 11 bases fit TRBD1. V was clipped by 2 bases and J by 1 base; unmatched bases: 1. CDR3 length: 15 amino acids. Germline assignment: CDR1 SGHRS and CDR2 YFSETQ.

This clone occurred a few times. This chain connects TRBV6-5 to TRBJ2-5; tentatively, D is TRBD2 (5 bases). Germline CDR1 is MNHEY and CDR2 is SVGAGI. This CDR3 comprises 15 residues. V lost 2 bases, J lost 5 bases, and 15 bases lay in between. CDR3 bases: TGTGCCAGCAGTTACGGGAGACTAAGGAGGGAGACCCAGTACTTC. It is translated as CASSYGRLRRETQYF.

This clone was counted a single time. CDR3 protein: CAWGGLAGGDTQYF. CDR3 nucleotides: TGTGCCTGGGGCGGGCTAGCGGGGGGAGATACGCAGTATTTT. The rearrangement links TRBV30 to TRBJ2-3, with 11 bases fitting TRBD2. CDR3 length: 14 amino acids. The junction had 6 bases not matched to a gene; V was cut back by 5 bases and J by 5 bases. CDR1 and CDR2 (germline): GTSNPN, SVGIG (reference sequence).

This chain connects TRBV6-5 to TRBJ2-5; 9 bases map to TRBD1. V shed 2 bases, J shed 2 bases, and the junction held 3 bases outside the gene matches. The length of the CDR3 is 15 residues. Germline CDR1 is MNHEY and CDR2 is SVGAGI. DNA of the CDR3: TGTGCCAGCAGTTACACCGGACAGGGGCAAGAGACCCAGTACTTC. This sequence encodes CASSYTGQGQETQYF.